Given below is one T cell receptor beta chain in context. V shed 1 base, J shed 9 bases, and the junction held 8 bases outside the gene matches. The length of the CDR3 is 13 residues. CDR1 and CDR2 (germline): GTSNPN, SVGIG (reference sequence). The study counted Cohort 3 donors as recovered given two negative PCRs, clearance, or symptom resolution. The data are from a study of blood T cell repertoires in COVID-19. Clones were read by immunoSEQ multiplex PCR, and TCRdb kept only the in-frame ones, dropping some. The repertoire has 150,000 to 200,000 clones, 89% of them found once; the top ten carry approximately 0.77%.

The V call is TRBV30, the J call TRBJ1-1; 7 bases map to TRBD1. The sequenced sample was PBMCs or T cells enriched from blood (not recorded which). This receptor was taken from a woman between 18 and 30 years old who had recovered from COVID-19. The CDR3 sequence: CAWSEGAVGKAFF. The CDR3 DNA follows: TGTGCCTGGAGTGAGGGGGCAGTCGGGAAAGCTTTCTTT. The entire variable domain, with the rest obtained from reference TRBV30 and TRBJ1-1, is as follows: SQTIHQWPATLVQPVGSPLSLECTVEGTSNPNLYWYRQAAGRGLQLLFYSVGIGQISSEVPQNLSASRPQDRQFILSSKKLLLSDSGFYLCAWSEGAVGKAFFGQGTRLTVV.